The sequence of this T cell receptor beta chain was determined in a study of T-cell reconstitution after alpha-beta-depleted transplantation in children. Unique molecular identifiers tagged the TCRbeta library. MiXCR, run by TCRdb on the PCR reads, gives a single entry per CDR3 protein. The table shows about 1,000,000 distinct CDR3 sequences, with roughly 31% occurring only once. V was clipped by 5 bases and J by 12 bases; unmatched bases: 9. The CDR3 extends over 13 amino acids. The germline gives CDR1 SGHAT, CDR2 FQDESV (reference sequence). Overall study results and limits: Surviving recipient T cells and intrathymic progenitors accounted for some patients' high TCRbeta diversity at day 60. Reportedly, only several hundred clones from non-depleted graft cells drove alpha-beta T-cell counts at about two months. T cells produced anew were the main source of T-cell counts and diversity one year after transplant.

Remarks on this clonotype: The antigen remains undetermined.

The chain combines TRBV11-1 with TRBJ2-1; 8 bases agree with TRBD2. Sequenced here: PBMCs, mostly from graft donor cells, sampled 360 days after TCRalphabeta/CD19-depleted stem cell transplant. The receptor comes from a boy under three years old who had a stem cell transplant for SCID, so the T cells may come from the graft donor. CDR3 residues: CASSPPGLATQFF. The CDR3 bases are TGTGCCAGCAGCCCACCCGGACTAGCTACGCAGTTCTTC.